This T cell receptor (beta chain) comes out of a study of blood T cell repertoires in COVID-19. Sequenced by immunoSEQ multiplex PCR; TCRdb stores in-frame clones only, minus some. The data contain about 140,000 clones, about 83% of them singletons. The CDR3 loop spans 15 amino acids. Germline CDR1 is LGHNA and CDR2 is YSLEER. Trimming stripped 1 base from V and 1 base from J, with 7 bases between. The V and J genes are TRBV4-3 and TRBJ2-2; TRBD1 is a possible D gene (5 bases). The sequenced sample consisted of peripheral blood. The TCR originated in a woman in her thirties or forties with acute or convalescent COVID-19. CDR3 DNA: TGCGCCAGCAGCCAAGGAACAGGGAACACCGGGGAGCTGTTTTTT. Protein: CASSQGTGNTGELFF.